A selection of T cell receptor beta chains follows, all from one sample in a study of blood T cell repertoires in COVID-19. The protocol was immunoSEQ multiplex PCR, while the TCRdb copy is restricted to in-frame clones and leaves out a portion. The sample has under 250,000 clones; approximately 85% are singletons. Sequenced material: peripheral blood. Receptor source: a man aged 45-65 years who had recovered from COVID-19. Both conserved end residues are part of each CDR3. The D gene is left open where the match is weak. A clone size is listed for some rows: how often the clone was seen (once, few, many), or a class if it is expanded.

J gene	V gene	clone size	D gene	CDR3 length	CDR3 DNA	CDR3 protein
TRBJ2-6	TRBV30	NA	TRBD2	17	TGTGCCTGGATTTCTAGCGGGAGGGCCTTCGGGGCCAACGTCCTGACTTTC	CAWISSGRAFGANVLTF
TRBJ1-5	TRBV28	few	NA	15	TGTGCCAGCAGGGCCGGGACTTTTAGCAATCAGCCCCAGCATTTT	CASRAGTFSNQPQHF
TRBJ2-5	TRBV18	NA	TRBD2	18	TGTGCCAGCTCACGCATCGGTCCGGGACTAGCTGCACAAGAGACCCAGTACTTC	CASSRIGPGLAAQETQYF
TRBJ1-5	TRBV5-5	NA	NA	14	TGTGCCAGCAGCTTGATACTTAGCAATCAGCCCCAGCATTTT	CASSLILSNQPQHF
TRBJ2-3	TRBV24-1	NA	TRBD1	17	TGTGCCACCAGTGATTGGGGACAGGGGGCTGAGACAGATACGCAGTATTTT	CATSDWGQGAETDTQYF
TRBJ1-1	TRBV5-1	few	TRBD1	13	TGCGCCAGCAGCCTAGACAGGGTGACTGAAGCTTTCTTT	CASSLDRVTEAFF
TRBJ1-3	TRBV11-2	NA	NA	15	TGTGCCAGCAGCCTGGACCGGGGTCGGGGAAACACCATATATTTT	CASSLDRGRGNTIYF
TRBJ1-2	TRBV30	NA	NA	15	TGTGCCTGGAGTCCCGGGACTTCAGGTACCTATGGCTACACCTTC	CAWSPGTSGTYGYTF
TRBJ2-1	TRBV19	NA	TRBD2	15	TGTGCCAGTAGCATGACTAGCGGGAAAGGTAATGAGCAGTTCTTC	CASSMTSGKGNEQFF
TRBJ2-1	TRBV18	NA	NA	13	TGTGCCAGCTCACCGGGACTTTCGAATGAGCAGTTCTTC	CASSPGLSNEQFF
TRBJ2-1	TRBV5-6	NA	NA	15	TGTGCCAGCAGCTCGGGATCCTTCTCCTACAATGAGCAGTTCTTC	CASSSGSFSYNEQFF
TRBJ2-1	TRBV5-4	NA	TRBD2	16	TGTGCCAGCAGCGTGGGGGGACTAGCGAAATACAATGAGCAGTTCTTC	CASSVGGLAKYNEQFF
TRBJ2-1	TRBV2	NA	TRBD2	15	TGTGCCAGCAAAACGCGGGAGAGTGTGGACAATGAGCAGTTCTTC	CASKTRESVDNEQFF
TRBJ1-2	TRBV3-1/TRBV3-2	NA	NA	13	TGTGCCAGCAGACTTTCTATAGAGGGTGGCTACACCTTC	CASRLSIEGGYTF
TRBJ2-3	TRBV5-1	NA	TRBD1	14	TGCGCCAGCAGCAGACAGGGGGGAGGAGATACGCAGTATTTT	CASSRQGGGDTQYF
TRBJ2-1	TRBV30	NA	TRBD2	16	TGTGCCTGGAGTAATAATATAGCGGGAGGGTGGAATGAGCAGTTCTTC	CAWSNNIAGGWNEQFF
TRBJ2-7	TRBV7-2	NA	TRBD2	16	TGTGCCAGCAGCTTCTGGACTAGCGGGGGCCCCTACGAGCAGTACTTC	CASSFWTSGGPYEQYF
TRBJ2-7	TRBV12-5	NA	TRBD1	14	TGTGCTAGTGGGCCCCGGGACAGGGGGTTAGTGCAGTACTTC	CASGPRDRGLVQYF
TRBJ2-7	TRBV29-1	NA	TRBD1	15	TGCAGCGTTGAAGGGGTAACAGGGGACGGCTACGAGCAGTACTTC	CSVEGVTGDGYEQYF
TRBJ2-1	TRBV3-1/TRBV3-2	NA	NA	15	TGTGCCAGCAGCCATAGGGGGGGACTATCCAATGAGCAGTTCTTC	CASSHRGGLSNEQFF
TRBJ2-1	TRBV11-3	NA	TRBD2	13	TGTGCCAGCAGCCCCGGACTAGCGAGAGAGCAGTTCTTC	CASSPGLAREQFF
TRBJ2-7	TRBV6-2/TRBV6-3	NA	TRBD1	13	TGTGCCAGCAGTTACTCGTTCAAGGACAGGGTGTACTTC	CASSYSFKDRVYF
TRBJ2-7	TRBV5-1	NA	NA	17	TGCGCCAGCAGCTTGGCGGGAGGAGGGGGGCTCTCCTACGAGCAGTACTTC	CASSLAGGGGLSYEQYF
TRBJ2-7	TRBV28	NA	NA	14	TGTGCCAGCAGTTTTCAGGAGGAGTTTAGGGAGCAGTACTTC	CASSFQEEFREQYF
TRBJ2-3	TRBV3-1/TRBV3-2	NA	TRBD2	17	TGTGCCAGCAGCCAAGATAGGCTAGCGGGGTTCACAGATACGCAGTATTTT	CASSQDRLAGFTDTQYF
TRBJ1-6	TRBV7-2	NA	NA	15	TGTGCCAGCAGCCCCTCCAAGCCCGAATATTCACCCCTCCACTTT	CASSPSKPEYSPLHF
TRBJ2-2	TRBV3-1/TRBV3-2	NA	TRBD1	14	TGTGCCAGCAGGAGGGGGCGGGACACCGGGGAGCTGTTTTTT	CASRRGRDTGELFF
TRBJ1-2	TRBV28	NA	NA	15	TGTGCCAGCAGTTTCCCTTATCCTAAGAAGGGGGGCTACACCTTC	CASSFPYPKKGGYTF
TRBJ2-5	TRBV7-6	NA	NA	15	TGTGCCAGCAGTCATCTTACGGGGTACCAAGAGACCCAGTACTTC	CASSHLTGYQETQYF